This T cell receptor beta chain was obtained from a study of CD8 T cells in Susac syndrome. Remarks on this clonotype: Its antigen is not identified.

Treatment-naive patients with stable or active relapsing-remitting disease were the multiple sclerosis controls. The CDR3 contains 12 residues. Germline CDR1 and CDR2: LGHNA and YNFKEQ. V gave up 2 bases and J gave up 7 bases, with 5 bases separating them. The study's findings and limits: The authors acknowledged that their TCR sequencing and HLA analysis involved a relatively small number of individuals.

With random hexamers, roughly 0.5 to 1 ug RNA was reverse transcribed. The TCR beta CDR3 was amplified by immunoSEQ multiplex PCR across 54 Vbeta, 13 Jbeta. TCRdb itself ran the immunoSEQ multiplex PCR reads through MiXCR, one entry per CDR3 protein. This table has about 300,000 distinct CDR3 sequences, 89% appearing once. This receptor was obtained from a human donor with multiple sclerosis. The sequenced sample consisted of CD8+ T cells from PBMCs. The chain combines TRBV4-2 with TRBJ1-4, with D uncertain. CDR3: CASSQLGEKLFF. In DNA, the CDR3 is TGTGCCAGCAGCCAATTGGGTGAAAAACTGTTTTTT.